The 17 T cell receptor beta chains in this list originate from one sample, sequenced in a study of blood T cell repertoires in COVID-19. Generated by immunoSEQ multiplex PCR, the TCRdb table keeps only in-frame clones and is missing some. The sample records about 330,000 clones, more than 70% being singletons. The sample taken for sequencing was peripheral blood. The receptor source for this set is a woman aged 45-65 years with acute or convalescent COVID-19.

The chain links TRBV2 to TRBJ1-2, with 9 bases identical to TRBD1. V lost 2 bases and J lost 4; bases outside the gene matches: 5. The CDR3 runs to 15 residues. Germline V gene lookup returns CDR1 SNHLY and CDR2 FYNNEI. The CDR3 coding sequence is TGTGCCAGCAGTGAATCGGGACAGGGTAGCTATGGCTACACCTTC. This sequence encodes CASSESGQGSYGYTF.

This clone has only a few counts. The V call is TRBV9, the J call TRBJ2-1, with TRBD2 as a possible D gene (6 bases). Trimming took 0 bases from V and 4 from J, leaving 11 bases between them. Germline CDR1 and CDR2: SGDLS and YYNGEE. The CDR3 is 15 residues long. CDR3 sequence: CASSVEAGIYNEQFF. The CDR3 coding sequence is TGTGCCAGCAGCGTAGAGGCGGGGATATACAATGAGCAGTTCTTC.

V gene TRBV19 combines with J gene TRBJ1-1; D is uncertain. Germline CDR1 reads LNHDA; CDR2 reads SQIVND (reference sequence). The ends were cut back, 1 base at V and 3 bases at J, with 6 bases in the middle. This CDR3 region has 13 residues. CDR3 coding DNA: TGTGCCAGTAGTATAGGAGTTGACACTGAAGCTTTCTTT. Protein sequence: CASSIGVDTEAFF.

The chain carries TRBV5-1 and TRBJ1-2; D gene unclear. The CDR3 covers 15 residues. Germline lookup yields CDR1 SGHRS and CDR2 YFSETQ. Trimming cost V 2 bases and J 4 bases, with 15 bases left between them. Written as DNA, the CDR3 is TGCGCCAGCAGCTTTATTATCGCCCGGGGCTATGGCTACACCTTC. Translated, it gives CASSFIIARGYGYTF.

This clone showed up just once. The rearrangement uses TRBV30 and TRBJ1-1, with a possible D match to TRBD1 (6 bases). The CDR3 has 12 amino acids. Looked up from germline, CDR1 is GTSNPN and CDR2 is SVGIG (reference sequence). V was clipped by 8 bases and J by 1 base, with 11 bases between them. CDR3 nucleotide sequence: TGTGCCATCCGACAGGAGAACACTGAAGCTTTCTTT. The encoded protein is CAIRQENTEAFF.

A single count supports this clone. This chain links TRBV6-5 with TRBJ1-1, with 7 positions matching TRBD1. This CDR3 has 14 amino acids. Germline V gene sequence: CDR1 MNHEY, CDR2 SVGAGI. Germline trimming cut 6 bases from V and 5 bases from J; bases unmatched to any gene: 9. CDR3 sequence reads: CASRPGGRGTEAFF. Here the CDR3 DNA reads TGTGCCAGCAGACCAGGGGGAAGGGGAACTGAAGCTTTCTTT.

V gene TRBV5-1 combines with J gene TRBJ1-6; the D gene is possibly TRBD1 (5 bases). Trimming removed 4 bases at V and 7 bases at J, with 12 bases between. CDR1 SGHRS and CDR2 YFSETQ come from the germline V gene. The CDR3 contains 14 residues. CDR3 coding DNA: TGCGCCAGCAGCGGGGGGGACCGCAATTCACCCCTCCACTTT. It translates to CASSGGDRNSPLHF. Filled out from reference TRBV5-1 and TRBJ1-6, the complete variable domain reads KAGVTQTPRYLIKTRGQQVTLSCSPISGHRSVSWYQQTPGQGLQFLFEYFSETQRNKGNFPGRFSGRQFSNSRSEMNVSTLELGDSALYLCASSGGDRNSPLHFGNGTRLTVT.

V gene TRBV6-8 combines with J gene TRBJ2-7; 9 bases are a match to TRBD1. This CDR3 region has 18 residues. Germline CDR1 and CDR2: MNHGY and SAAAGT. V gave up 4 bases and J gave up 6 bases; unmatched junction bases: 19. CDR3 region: CASSCTKGQGGISSEQYV. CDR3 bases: TGTGCCAGCAGTTGCACGAAGGGACAGGGTGGGATTTCGTCCGAGCAGTACGTC.

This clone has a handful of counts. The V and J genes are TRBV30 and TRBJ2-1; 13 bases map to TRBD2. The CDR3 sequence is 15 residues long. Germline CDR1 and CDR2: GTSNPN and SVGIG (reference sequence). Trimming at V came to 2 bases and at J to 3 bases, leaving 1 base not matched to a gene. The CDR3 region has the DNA TGTGCCTGGAGTAGGACTAGCGGGAGCTACAATGAGCAGTTCTTC. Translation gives CAWSRTSGSYNEQFF.

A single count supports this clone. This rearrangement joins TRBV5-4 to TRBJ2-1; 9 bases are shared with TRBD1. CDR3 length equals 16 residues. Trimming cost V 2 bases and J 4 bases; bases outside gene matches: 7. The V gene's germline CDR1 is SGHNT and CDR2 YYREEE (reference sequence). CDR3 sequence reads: CASSFTGTGFYNEQFF. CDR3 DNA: TGTGCCAGCAGCTTCACCGGGACAGGGTTTTACAATGAGCAGTTCTTC.

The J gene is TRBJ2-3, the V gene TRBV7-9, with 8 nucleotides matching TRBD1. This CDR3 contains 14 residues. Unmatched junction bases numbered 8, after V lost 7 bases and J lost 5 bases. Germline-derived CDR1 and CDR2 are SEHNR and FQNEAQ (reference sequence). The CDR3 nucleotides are TGTGCCAGCAAATGGCAGGGGGCCGGAGATACGCAGTATTTT. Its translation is CASKWQGAGDTQYF.

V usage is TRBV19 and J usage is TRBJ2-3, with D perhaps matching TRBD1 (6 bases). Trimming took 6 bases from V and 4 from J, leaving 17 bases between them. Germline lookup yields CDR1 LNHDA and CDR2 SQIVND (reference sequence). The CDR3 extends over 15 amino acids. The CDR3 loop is CASRKQGPGADTQYF. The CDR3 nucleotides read TGTGCCAGTAGGAAACAGGGCCCAGGGGCAGATACGCAGTATTTT.

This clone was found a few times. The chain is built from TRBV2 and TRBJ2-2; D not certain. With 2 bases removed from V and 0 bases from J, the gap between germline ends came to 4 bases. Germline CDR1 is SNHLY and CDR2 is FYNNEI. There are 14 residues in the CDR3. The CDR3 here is CASSENTNTGELFF. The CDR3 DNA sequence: TGTGCCAGCAGTGAAAACACGAACACCGGGGAGCTGTTTTTT.

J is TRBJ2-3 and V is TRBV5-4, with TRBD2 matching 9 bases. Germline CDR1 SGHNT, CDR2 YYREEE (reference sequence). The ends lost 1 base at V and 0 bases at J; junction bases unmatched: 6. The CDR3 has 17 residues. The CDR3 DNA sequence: TGTGCCAGCAGCTTGTGGCTAGCGGGAATAAGCACAGATACGCAGTATTTT. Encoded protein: CASSLWLAGISTDTQYF.

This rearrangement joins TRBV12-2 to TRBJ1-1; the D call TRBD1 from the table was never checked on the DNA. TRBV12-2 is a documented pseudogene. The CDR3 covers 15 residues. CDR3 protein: CASRLELDTNTEAFF. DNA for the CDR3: TGTGCAAGTCGCTTAGAGTTGGACACGAACACTGAAGCTTTCTTT.

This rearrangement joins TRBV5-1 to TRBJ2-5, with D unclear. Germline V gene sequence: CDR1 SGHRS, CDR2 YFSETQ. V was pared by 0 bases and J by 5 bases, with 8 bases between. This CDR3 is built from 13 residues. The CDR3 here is CASSLELGETQYF. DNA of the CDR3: TGCGCCAGCAGCTTGGAGCTCGGGGAGACCCAGTACTTC.

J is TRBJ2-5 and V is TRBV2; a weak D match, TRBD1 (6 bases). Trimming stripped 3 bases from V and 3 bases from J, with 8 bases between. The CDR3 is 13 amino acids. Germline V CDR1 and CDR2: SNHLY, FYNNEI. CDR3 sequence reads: CASSDRDKETQYF. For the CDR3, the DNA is TGTGCCAGCAGTGACCGGGACAAAGAGACCCAGTACTTC. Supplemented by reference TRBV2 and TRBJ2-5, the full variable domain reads EPEVTQTPSHQVTQMGQEVILRCVPISNHLYFYWYRQILGQKVEFLVSFYNNEISEKSEIFDDQFSVERPDGSNFTLKIRSTKLEDSAMYFCASSDRDKETQYFGPGTRLLVL.